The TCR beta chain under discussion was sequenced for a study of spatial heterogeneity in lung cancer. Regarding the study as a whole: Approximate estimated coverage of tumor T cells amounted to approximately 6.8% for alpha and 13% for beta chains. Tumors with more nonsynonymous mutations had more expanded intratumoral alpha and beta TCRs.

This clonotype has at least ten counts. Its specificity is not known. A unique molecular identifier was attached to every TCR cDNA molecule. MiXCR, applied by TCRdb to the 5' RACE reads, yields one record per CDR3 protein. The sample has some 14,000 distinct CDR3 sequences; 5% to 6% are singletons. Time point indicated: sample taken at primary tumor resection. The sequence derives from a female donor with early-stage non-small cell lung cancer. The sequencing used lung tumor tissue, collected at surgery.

This chain's CDR3 is CASSLQSGGGGNSPLHF. In DNA form, the CDR3 reads TGTGCCAGCAGCTTACAGTCGGGCGGGGGAGGAAATTCACCCCTCCACTTT. The V and J genes are TRBV7-8 and TRBJ1-6; a weak D match, TRBD1 (5 bases). V lost 2 bases and J 7 bases, leaving 18 bases between the germline ends. The V gene's germline CDR1 is SGHVS and CDR2 FQNEAQ. The CDR3 contains 17 residues.